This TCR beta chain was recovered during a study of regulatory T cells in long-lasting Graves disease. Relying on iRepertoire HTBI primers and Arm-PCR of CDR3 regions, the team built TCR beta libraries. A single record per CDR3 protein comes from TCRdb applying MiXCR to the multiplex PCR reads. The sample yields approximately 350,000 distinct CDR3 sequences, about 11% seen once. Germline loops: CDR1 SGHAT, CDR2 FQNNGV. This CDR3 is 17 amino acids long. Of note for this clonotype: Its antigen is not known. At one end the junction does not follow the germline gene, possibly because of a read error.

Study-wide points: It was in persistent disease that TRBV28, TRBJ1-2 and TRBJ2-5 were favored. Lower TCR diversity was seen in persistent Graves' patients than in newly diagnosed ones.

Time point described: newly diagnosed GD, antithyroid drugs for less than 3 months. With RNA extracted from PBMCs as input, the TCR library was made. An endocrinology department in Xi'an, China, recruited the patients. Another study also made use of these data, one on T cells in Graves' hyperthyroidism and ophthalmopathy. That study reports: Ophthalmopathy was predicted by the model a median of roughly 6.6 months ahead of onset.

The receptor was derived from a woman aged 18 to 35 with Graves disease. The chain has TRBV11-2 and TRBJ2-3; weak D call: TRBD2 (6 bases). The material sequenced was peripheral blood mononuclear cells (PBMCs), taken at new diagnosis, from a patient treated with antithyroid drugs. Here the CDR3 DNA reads TGTGCCAGCAGCTTAGAACCGTGGGCGGGGAACACAGATAAGCAGTATTTT. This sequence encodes CASSLEPWAGNTDKQYF. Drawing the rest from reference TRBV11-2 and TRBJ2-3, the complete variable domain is EAGVAQSPRYKIIEKRQSVAFWCNPISGHATLYWYQQILGQGPKLLIQFQNNGVVDDSQLPKDRFSAERLKGVDSTLKIQPAKLEDSAVYLCASSLEPWAGNTDKQYFGPGTRLTVL.